The following is a T cell receptor (beta chain) sequence with its context. Its target is not known. Germline V gene data show CDR1 as MDHEN and CDR2 as SYDVKM. The J segment lost 0 bases and the V segment lost 6 bases, leaving 5 bases of the junction unmatched. The CDR3 consists of 15 residues. PCR primers comprised 60 Vbeta and 13 Jbeta primers. In the original processing: A later analysis tallied tens of millions of unique TCR beta chains, approximately 10 million of them shared. TCRdb's copy holds only in-frame clones and misses some; the assay was immunoSEQ multiplex PCR. That table supplies the V and J calls and clone size; D and trimming were determined from the DNA. The table shows fewer than 200,000 clones, with about three quarters occurring only once. This sample is part of a study of cytomegalovirus exposure and HLA in healthy donors. Study-level findings and limits: Information on immune exposure was restricted to one variable (CMV serostatus). It was reported in a later analysis that an Asian-associated ancestry cluster showed fewer N-insertions than the 666-donor mean.

The sequenced sample consisted of PBMCs. The sequence was collected from a woman younger than 45 in good health and CMV-seronegative. V and J are TRBV28 and TRBJ1-1; 9 bases are shared with TRBD1. In DNA form, the CDR3 reads TGTGCCAGCAGCTTGACAGGGGGATTGAACACTGAAGCTTTCTTT. It specifies CASSLTGGLNTEAFF.